Only a few counts were recorded for the clone carrying this T cell receptor (beta chain). Its matching antigen is unknown. Constant-segment-primed 5'RACE gave TCR alpha and TCR beta cDNA libraries with sample barcodes and UMIs. Each CDR3 protein is one row after TCRdb ran MiXCR on the 5' RACE reads. The sample has about 290,000 distinct CDR3 sequences, approximately 16% seen once. This sample was taken from a study of T-cell memory formation after mild COVID-19. This CDR3 comprises 14 residues. Germline CDR1 LGHNA, CDR2 YSLEER. Trimming cost V 3 bases and J 5 bases, with 13 bases left between them. Findings of the study overall: Of the contracting clones, CD4+ ones lay mainly in CM and EM, and CD8+ ones in EMRA. Clones contracting over day 15 to 85 were CD4/CD8 balanced, with later expanders leaning CD4+.

This receptor was obtained from a young man who had mild COVID-19 (a few samples of this study predate the infection). Cell type and time point are not known. The rearrangement links TRBV4-3 to TRBJ1-1, with D hard to call. Sequences were obtained from PBMCs or a T cell subset sorted from them (not recorded which). CDR3 protein: CASSQSVGGTEAFF. The CDR3 nucleotides read TGCGCCAGCAGCCAGTCAGTGGGCGGGACTGAAGCTTTCTTT.